The next 21 T cell receptor beta chains were all read from a single sample in a study of blood T cell repertoires in COVID-19 (dated by TCRdb to about 2020). Receptor libraries were prepared by the immunoSEQ multiplex PCR assay. TCRdb stores this immuneACCESS table with in-frame sequences only. Part of the clones is absent; in the studies checked, under half of the shortfall reflects unresolved V genes, and no reason is known for the rest. Counted in this sample were 78,000 or so clones; around 79% of them appeared once. Roughly 12% of the sample is in the top ten clones. Sequencing was carried out using peripheral blood. The receptors originated from an elderly man with acute or convalescent COVID-19.

The chain uses TRBV2 and TRBJ2-2; D not certain. The ends were cut back, 8 bases at V and 0 bases at J, with 16 bases in the middle. The germline CDR1 and CDR2 sequences are SNHLY and FYNNEI. The CDR3 runs to 16 residues. The CDR3 spells CASAPEMQANTGELFF. The CDR3 DNA reads as TGTGCCAGCGCCCCTGAAATGCAGGCGAACACCGGGGAGCTGTTTTTT.

The chain recombines TRBV5-1 with TRBJ2-7; possibly TRBD2 for D (6 bases). The V end lost 1 base, the J end lost 3 bases, and 8 bases lay between the germline ends. The CDR3 runs 13 residues. Germline CDR1 and CDR2: SGHRS and YFSETQ. This CDR3 reads CASSLRRDYEQYF. The CDR3 DNA reads TGCGCCAGCAGCTTGCGGAGGGACTACGAGCAGTACTTC.

V usage is TRBV6-6 and J usage is TRBJ1-5, with D unclear. Trimming shortened V by 3 bases and J by 3 bases, and 9 bases separated the two germline ends. This CDR3 comprises 14 residues. Germline CDR1 is MNHNY and CDR2 is SVGAGI (reference sequence). The CDR3 bases are TGTGCCAGCAGTTATCAGCAGGCCAATCAGCCCCAGCATTTT. The encoded protein is CASSYQQANQPQHF.

This chain joins TRBV10-1 and TRBJ2-3; 10 nucleotides agree with TRBD2. The CDR3 is made up of 14 amino acids. The V and J ends lost 6 bases and 4 bases, in that order; junction bases with no gene match: 4. Germline assignment: CDR1 WNHNN and CDR2 SYGVQD (reference sequence). The CDR3 DNA sequence: TGCGCCAGCAGGGATAGCGGGGGGTCAGATACGCAGTATTTT. The encoded protein is CASRDSGGSDTQYF.

This clone was detected only once. A read error may produce the germline difference seen at one junction end. The chain is built from TRBV2 and TRBJ2-7; 8 nucleotides line up with TRBD1. Germline CDR1 is SNHLY and CDR2 is FYNNEI. CDR3 size: 13 residues. The CDR3 sequence: CASTPDVGQVSHF. The CDR3 bases are TGTGCCAGCACTCCAGACGTGGGACAGGTTTCGCACTTC.

This chain joins TRBV5-1 and TRBJ2-7, with no clear D. This CDR3 is built from 13 residues. V was cut by 5 bases and J by 0 bases, with 9 bases left in between. CDR1 is SGHRS and CDR2 is YFSETQ in the germline V gene. The CDR3 sequence: CASSLDTSYEQYF. The CDR3 bases are TGCGCCAGCAGTTTAGACACCTCCTACGAGCAGTACTTC.

The rearrangement links TRBV7-9 to TRBJ2-7; 7 positions match TRBD1. The V gene end was trimmed by 3 bases and the J gene end by 6 bases; junction bases not matched to a gene: 8. Germline CDR1 reads SEHNR; CDR2 reads FQNEAQ (reference sequence). The CDR3 is made up of 14 amino acids. CDR3 amino acids: CASSFDRVGAEQYF. In DNA form, the CDR3 reads TGTGCCAGCAGCTTCGACAGGGTTGGGGCCGAGCAGTACTTC.

The gene calls are TRBV18 and TRBJ1-5, with D possibly TRBD1 on 6 matching bases. The CDR3 is 15 amino acids. CDR1 is KGHSH, CDR2 LQKENI, per germline. The V and J ends lost 8 bases and 7 bases respectively, with 21 bases between them. The CDR3 sequence: CASPGAHTGNQPQHF. The CDR3 DNA reads as TGTGCCAGCCCAGGGGCACATACAGGGAACCAGCCCCAGCATTTT.

The rearrangement joins TRBV5-1 to TRBJ2-3; 8 bases line up with TRBD2. Germline CDR1 is SGHRS and CDR2 is YFSETQ. The CDR3 runs to 15 residues. Trimming cost V 4 bases and J 5 bases; bases outside gene matches: 9. The CDR3 DNA follows: TGCGCCAGCAGCCCAAGAGAGCGGGGGAAAGATACGCAGTATTTT. Amino acids: CASSPRERGKDTQYF.

The chain is built from TRBV5-1 and TRBJ1-2, with 9 bases lining up with TRBD1. The trim removed 0 bases at V and 6 bases at J, leaving 6 bases unmatched. This CDR3 has 15 amino acids. CDR1 is SGHRS and CDR2 is YFSETQ in the germline V gene. The CDR3 protein is CASSLVQRTGDGYTF. CDR3 in DNA: TGCGCCAGCAGCTTGGTTCAGAGGACAGGGGATGGCTACACCTTC.

This rearrangement joins TRBV11-2 to TRBJ2-1; 9 bases fit TRBD2. Germline V gene sequence: CDR1 SGHAT, CDR2 FQNNGV. The CDR3 runs 17 residues. V dropped 1 base and J dropped 5; count of bases not matched to a gene: 9. CDR3 amino acids: CASSLVLAAGGNNEQFF. The CDR3 nucleotides read TGTGCCAGCAGCTTAGTTCTGGCGGCGGGGGGGAACAATGAGCAGTTCTTC.

The J gene is TRBJ1-1, the V gene TRBV6-5, with TRBD1 matching 11 bases. Trimming removed 2 bases from V and 6 bases from J; junction bases left unmatched: 2. CDR1 is MNHEY, CDR2 SVGAGI, per germline. CDR3 length: 14 amino acids. The DNA of the CDR3 is TGTGCCAGCAGTTACGGGACAGGGGGTTCTGAAGCTTTCTTT. Amino acid sequence: CASSYGTGGSEAFF.

The gene calls are TRBV3-1 (or the pseudogene TRBV3-2) and TRBJ2-2, with D perhaps matching TRBD1 (5 bases). Germline V gene data show CDR1 as LGHDT and CDR2 as YNNKEL (reference sequence). Trimming removed 1 base from V and 7 bases from J, with 10 bases in between. The CDR3 totals 14 residues. The CDR3 nucleotides read TGTGCCAGCAGCCAAGGCCAGGGTTACGGGGAGCTGTTTTTT. As protein: CASSQGQGYGELFF.

The chain uses TRBV10-2 and TRBJ2-3; 11 nucleotides match TRBD2. Germline-derived CDR1 and CDR2 are WSHSY and SAAADI. Trimming took 6 bases from V and 4 from J; bases not matched to a gene: 12. The CDR3 is 17 amino acids. The CDR3 here is CASRGSSGGPGADTQYF. The CDR3 DNA follows: TGCGCCAGCAGGGGATCTAGCGGGGGGCCTGGCGCAGATACGCAGTATTTT.

The table lists this clone with a few counts. The V and J genes are TRBV10-3 and TRBJ2-2; 10 bases map to TRBD2. The CDR3 runs to 15 residues. Per the germline V gene, CDR1 is ENHRY and CDR2 is SYGVKD. V gave up 7 bases and J gave up 5 bases; unmatched junction bases: 7. For the CDR3, the DNA is TGTGCCATCACACGACTAGCGGGTTCTACCGGGGAGCTGTTTTTT. Protein: CAITRLAGSTGELFF.

This clone was detected once. The J gene is TRBJ1-2, the V gene TRBV6-6; D call uncertain. Germline CDR1 and CDR2: MNHNY and SVGAGI (reference sequence). Trimming cost V 0 bases and J 5 bases, with 10 bases left between them. The length of the CDR3 is 14 residues. The CDR3 loop is CASSYSGEYYGYTF. In nucleotides, the CDR3 is TGTGCCAGCAGTTACTCCGGGGAATATTATGGCTACACCTTC.

Regarding this clone: This sample includes further DNA sequences coding for the same CDR3. The V and J genes are TRBV7-6 and TRBJ2-5, with 7 bases matching TRBD1. The CDR3 contains 15 residues. Germline V gene data show CDR1 as SGHVS and CDR2 as FNYEAQ. The J segment lost 4 bases and the V segment lost 6 bases, leaving 11 bases of the junction unmatched. CDR3 residues: CASSSARTGRETQYF. The CDR3 DNA sequence: TGTGCCAGCAGTTCCGCGAGGACAGGACGAGAGACCCAGTACTTC.

The chain carries TRBV10-1 and TRBJ2-5; D perhaps matches TRBD2 (5 bases). V was clipped by 11 bases and J by 1 base, with 11 bases between them. Germline CDR1 is WNHNN and CDR2 is SYGVQD (reference sequence). This CDR3 has 12 residues. The CDR3 sequence: CAGRLFQETQYF. CDR3 DNA sequence: TGCGCCGGAAGACTATTCCAAGAGACCCAGTACTTC.

This sequence joins TRBV7-3 and TRBJ2-7, with D perhaps matching TRBD2 (6 bases). The CDR3 has 14 residues. CDR1 and CDR2 (germline): SGHTA, FQGTGA. The V gene lost 3 bases and the J gene lost 7 bases, with 16 bases spanning the gap. The CDR3 loop reads CASSFGDSAGEQYF. CDR3 sequence (DNA): TGTGCCAGCAGCTTCGGCGACAGCGCGGGAGAGCAGTACTTC. Full variable domain (missing parts from reference TRBV7-3 and TRBJ2-7): GAGVSQTPSNKVTEKGKYVELRCDPISGHTALYWYRQSLGQGPEFLIYFQGTGAADDSGLPNDRFFAVRPEGSVSTLKIQRTERGDSAVYLCASSFGDSAGEQYFGPGTRLTVT.

This clone occurred a few times. The DNA for the CDR3 is TGCGCCAGCAGTGCGTATAGTTTCGAGCAGTACTTC. This sequence encodes CASSAYSFEQYF. The rearrangement links TRBV10-1 to TRBJ2-7; D not resolved. V shed 4 bases and J shed 6 bases, with 10 bases lying between them. The CDR3 has 12 residues. From germline, CDR1 is WNHNN and CDR2 SYGVQD (reference sequence).

This clone was seen a handful of times. The chain combines TRBV6-5 with TRBJ1-4, with TRBD1 matching 10 bases. V gave up 6 bases and J gave up 8 bases; unmatched junction bases: 6. Germline assignment: CDR1 MNHEY and CDR2 SVGAGI. The CDR3 is made up of 14 amino acids. The CDR3 protein is CASSPGTGVEKLFF. The CDR3, as DNA: TGTGCCAGCAGCCCCGGGACAGGGGTAGAAAAACTGTTTTTT.